This T cell receptor (beta chain) was observed in a study of T cell responses to AZD1222 COVID-19 vaccine. Clones were sequenced by immunoSEQ multiplex PCR, and TCRdb holds only the in-frame ones, with some missing. The sample shows approximately 100,000 clones, roughly 90% of them seen only once. Germline V CDR1 and CDR2: SGHDT, YYEEEE. The CDR3 sequence is 13 residues long. Trimming removed 5 bases at V and 3 bases at J, with 12 bases between. The specimen comprised peripheral blood, sampled on day 0 of AZD1222 vaccination. The sequence was collected from an adult in good health. The chain carries TRBV5-6 and TRBJ2-7, with D tentatively TRBD1 (5 bases). The CDR3 nucleotides are TGTGCCAGCAGGTCGCAGGGCGGCTACGAGCAGTACTTC. Protein sequence: CASRSQGGYEQYF.